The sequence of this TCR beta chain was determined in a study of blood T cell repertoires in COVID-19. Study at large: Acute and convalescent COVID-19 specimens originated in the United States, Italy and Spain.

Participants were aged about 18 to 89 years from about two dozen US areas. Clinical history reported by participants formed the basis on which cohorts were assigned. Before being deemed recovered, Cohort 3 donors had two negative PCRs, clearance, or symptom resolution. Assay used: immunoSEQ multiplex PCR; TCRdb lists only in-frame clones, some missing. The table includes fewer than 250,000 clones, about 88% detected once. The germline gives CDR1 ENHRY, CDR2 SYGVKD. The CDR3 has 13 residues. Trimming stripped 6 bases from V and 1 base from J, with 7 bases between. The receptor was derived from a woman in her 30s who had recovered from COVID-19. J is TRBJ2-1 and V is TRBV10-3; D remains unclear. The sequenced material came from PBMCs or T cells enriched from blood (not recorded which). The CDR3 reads CAIRPSSYNEQFF. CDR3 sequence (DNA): TGTGCCATCAGGCCGAGTTCCTACAATGAGCAGTTCTTC.